This T cell receptor (beta chain) stems from a study of blood T cell repertoires in COVID-19. For the study at large: Sites in the United States, Italy and Spain provided acute and convalescent COVID-19 samples. Sample material is recorded as cDNA or gDNA derived from T cells, B-cell-depleted T cells, or PBMCs.

The ends were cut back, 11 bases at V and 9 bases at J, with 23 bases in the middle. CDR3 length equals 14 residues. Germline assignment: CDR1 LNHNV and CDR2 YYDKDF (reference sequence). Methods used by the authors: Estimated nucleated cell counts came from reference gene primer amplification. Measured with immunoSEQ multiplex PCR; TCRdb has only the in-frame clones, and not every one. V and J calls plus clone size are reproduced from that table; the DNA served to infer D and trimming. This sample yields 90,000 to 130,000 clones, of which about 72% are seen a single time; under 10% belongs to the top ten.

Material for sequencing was peripheral blood. The TCR comes from a woman aged 60 to 75 with acute or convalescent COVID-19. V is TRBV15 and J is TRBJ2-1, with D possibly TRBD2 on 6 matching bases. The CDR3 sequence: CAASSETRFSEQFF. In DNA form, the CDR3 reads TGTGCCGCAAGCTCAGAGACTAGATTCAGTGAGCAGTTCTTC. Full variable domain (remainder filled in from reference TRBV15 and TRBJ2-1): DAMVIQNPRYQVTQFGKPVTLSCSQTLNHNVMYWYQQKSSQAPKLLFHYYDKDFNNEADTPDNFQSRRPNTSFCFLDIRSPGLGDTAMYLCAASSETRFSEQFFGPGTRLTVL.